By share, the clone carrying this TCR beta chain ranks as large. The sample comes from a study of CD8+ T cells in alopecia areata. cDNA reverse transcribed from extracted RNA served as the sequencing template. Clones were sequenced by immunoSEQ multiplex PCR, and TCRdb holds only the in-frame ones, with some missing. The table shows 150,000 or so clones, with about 70% occurring only once. The CDR3 totals 15 residues. Trimming took off 5 bases at V and 3 bases at J, with 17 bases between the two ends. Germline V gene data show CDR1 as MNHEY and CDR2 as SMNVEV (reference sequence). The V and J genes are TRBV27 and TRBJ2-7, with D possibly TRBD1 on 7 matching bases. Here the sequenced sample was CD8+ T cells sorted from blood, taken at week 0. The sequence was obtained from a human donor with alopecia areata. The CDR3 protein is CASSTKGAGYYEQYF. In nucleotides, the CDR3 is TGTGCCAGCAGTACAAAGGGGGCGGGGTACTACGAGCAGTACTTC.